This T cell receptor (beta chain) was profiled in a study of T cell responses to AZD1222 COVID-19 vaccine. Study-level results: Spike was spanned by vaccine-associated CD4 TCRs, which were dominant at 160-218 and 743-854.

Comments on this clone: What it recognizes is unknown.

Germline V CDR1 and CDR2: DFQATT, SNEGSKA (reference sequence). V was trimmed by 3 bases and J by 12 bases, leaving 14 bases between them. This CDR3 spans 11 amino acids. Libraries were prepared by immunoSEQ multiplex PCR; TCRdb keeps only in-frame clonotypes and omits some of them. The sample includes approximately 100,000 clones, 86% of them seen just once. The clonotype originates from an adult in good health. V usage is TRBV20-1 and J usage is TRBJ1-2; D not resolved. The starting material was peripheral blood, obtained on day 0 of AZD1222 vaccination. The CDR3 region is CSASRVRPHTF. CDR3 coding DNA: TGCAGTGCTAGTCGCGTCAGGCCCCACACCTTC.